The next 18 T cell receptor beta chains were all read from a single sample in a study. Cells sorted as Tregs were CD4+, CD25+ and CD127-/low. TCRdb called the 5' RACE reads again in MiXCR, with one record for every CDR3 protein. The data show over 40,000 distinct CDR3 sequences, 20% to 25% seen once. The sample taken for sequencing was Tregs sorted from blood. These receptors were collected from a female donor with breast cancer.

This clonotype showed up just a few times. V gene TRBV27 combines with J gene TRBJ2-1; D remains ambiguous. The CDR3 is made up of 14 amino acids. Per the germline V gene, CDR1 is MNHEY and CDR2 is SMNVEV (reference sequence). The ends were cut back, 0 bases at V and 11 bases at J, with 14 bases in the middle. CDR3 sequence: CASSLSDEAGKQFF. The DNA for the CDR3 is TGTGCCAGCAGTTTATCAGATGAGGCTGGAAAGCAGTTCTTC.

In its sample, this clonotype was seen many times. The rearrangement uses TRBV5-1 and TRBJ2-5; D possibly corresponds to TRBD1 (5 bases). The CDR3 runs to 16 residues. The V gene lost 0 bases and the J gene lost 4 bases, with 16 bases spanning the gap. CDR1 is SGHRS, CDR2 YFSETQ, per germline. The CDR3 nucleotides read TGCGCCAGCAGCTTGGGGCCCCGGAGTAGGGGAGAGACCCAGTACTTC. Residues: CASSLGPRSRGETQYF. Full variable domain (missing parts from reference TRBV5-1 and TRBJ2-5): KAGVTQTPRYLIKTRGQQVTLSCSPISGHRSVSWYQQTPGQGLQFLFEYFSETQRNKGNFPGRFSGRQFSNSRSEMNVSTLELGDSALYLCASSLGPRSRGETQYFGPGTRLLVL.

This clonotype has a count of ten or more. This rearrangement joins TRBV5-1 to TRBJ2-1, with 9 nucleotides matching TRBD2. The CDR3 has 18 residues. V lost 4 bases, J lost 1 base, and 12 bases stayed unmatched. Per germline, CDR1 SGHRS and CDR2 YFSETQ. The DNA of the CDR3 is TGCGCCAGCAGCCTGTGGGGAGCGGGAGGTAGTTCCTACAATGAGCAGTTCTTC. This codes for CASSLWGAGGSSYNEQFF.

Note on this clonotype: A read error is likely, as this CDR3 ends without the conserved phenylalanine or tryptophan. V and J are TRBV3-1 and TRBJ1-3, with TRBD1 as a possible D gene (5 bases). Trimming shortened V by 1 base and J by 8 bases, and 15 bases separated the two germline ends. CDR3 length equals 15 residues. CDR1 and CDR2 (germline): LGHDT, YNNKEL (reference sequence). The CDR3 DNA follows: TGTGCCAGCAGCCAAGGAGGGGCAGGTTCAGACACCATATATTAT. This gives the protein CASSQGGAGSDTIYY.

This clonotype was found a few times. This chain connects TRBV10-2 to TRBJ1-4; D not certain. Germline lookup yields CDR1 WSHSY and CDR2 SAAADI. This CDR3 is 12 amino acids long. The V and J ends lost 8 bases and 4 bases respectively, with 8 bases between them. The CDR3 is CASREHNEKLFF. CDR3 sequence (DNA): TGCGCCAGCCGCGAGCATAATGAAAAACTGTTTTTT.

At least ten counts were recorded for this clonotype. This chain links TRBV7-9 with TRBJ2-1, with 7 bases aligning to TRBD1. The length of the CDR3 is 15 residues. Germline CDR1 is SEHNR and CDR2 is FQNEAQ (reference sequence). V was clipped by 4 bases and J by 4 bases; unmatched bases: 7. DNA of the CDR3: TGTGCCAGCAGCTCAACACGACAGGGATACAATGAGCAGTTCTTC. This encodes CASSSTRQGYNEQFF.

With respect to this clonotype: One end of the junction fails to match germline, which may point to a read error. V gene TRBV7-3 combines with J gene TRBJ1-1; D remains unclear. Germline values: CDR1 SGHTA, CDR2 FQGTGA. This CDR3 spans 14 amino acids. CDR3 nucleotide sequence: TGCGCCAGCAGCTTAAGTGCGGGAAACACTGAAGCTTTCTTT. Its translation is CASSLSAGNTEAFF.

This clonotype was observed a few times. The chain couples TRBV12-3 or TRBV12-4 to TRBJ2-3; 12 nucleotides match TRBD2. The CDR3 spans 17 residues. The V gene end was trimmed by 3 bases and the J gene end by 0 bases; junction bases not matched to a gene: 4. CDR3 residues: CASSFTGLAGSTDTQYF. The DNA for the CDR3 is TGTGCCAGCAGTTTTACGGGACTAGCGGGCAGCACAGATACGCAGTATTTT.

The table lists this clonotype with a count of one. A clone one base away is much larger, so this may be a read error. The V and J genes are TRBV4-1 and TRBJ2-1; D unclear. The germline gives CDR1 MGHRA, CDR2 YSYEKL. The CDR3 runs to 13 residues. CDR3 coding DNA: TGCGCCAGCAGCCTGTCCCCCCACAATGAGCAGTCCTTC. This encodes CASSLSPHNEQSF.

Here the CDR3 DNA reads TGTGCCAGCAGCGCCTGGGGCAAAGAGACCCAGTACTTC. Protein: CASSAWGKETQYF. V gene TRBV5-4 combines with J gene TRBJ2-5; tentative D call: TRBD1 (5 bases). Trimming removed 4 bases at V and 3 bases at J, with 10 bases between. In germline, CDR1 is SGHNT, CDR2 YYREEE (reference sequence). The CDR3 loop spans 13 amino acids.

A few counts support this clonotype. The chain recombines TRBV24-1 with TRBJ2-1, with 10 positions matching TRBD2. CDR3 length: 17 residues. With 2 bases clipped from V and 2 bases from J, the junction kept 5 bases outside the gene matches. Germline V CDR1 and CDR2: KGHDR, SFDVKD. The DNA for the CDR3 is TGTGCCACCAGTGATTGGACTAGCGGCGTTACCTACAATGAGCAGTTCTTC. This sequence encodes CATSDWTSGVTYNEQFF.

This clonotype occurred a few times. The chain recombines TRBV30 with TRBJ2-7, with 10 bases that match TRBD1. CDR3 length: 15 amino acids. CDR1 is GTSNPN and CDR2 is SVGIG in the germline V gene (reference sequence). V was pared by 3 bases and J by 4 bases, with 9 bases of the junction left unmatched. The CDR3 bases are TGTGCCTGGAGGCCAGTTTGGACAGGGGGGTACGAGCAGTACTTC. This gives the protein CAWRPVWTGGYEQYF.

In DNA form, the CDR3 reads TGCGCCAGCAGCCACCCAGGCTCCTACGAGCAGTACTTC. Encoded protein: CASSHPGSYEQYF. V is TRBV4-1 and J is TRBJ2-7, with D uncertain. Trimming took off 3 bases at V and 0 bases at J, with 6 bases between the two ends. Germline lookup yields CDR1 MGHRA and CDR2 YSYEKL. The CDR3 contains 13 residues.

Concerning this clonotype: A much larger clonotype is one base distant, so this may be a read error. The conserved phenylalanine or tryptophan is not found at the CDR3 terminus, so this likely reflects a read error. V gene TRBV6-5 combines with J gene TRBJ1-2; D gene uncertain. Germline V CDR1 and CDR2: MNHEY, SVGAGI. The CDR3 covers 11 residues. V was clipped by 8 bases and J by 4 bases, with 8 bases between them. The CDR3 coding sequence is TGTGCCAGCGGAGGGAGCTATGGCTACACCTCC. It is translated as CASGGSYGYTS.

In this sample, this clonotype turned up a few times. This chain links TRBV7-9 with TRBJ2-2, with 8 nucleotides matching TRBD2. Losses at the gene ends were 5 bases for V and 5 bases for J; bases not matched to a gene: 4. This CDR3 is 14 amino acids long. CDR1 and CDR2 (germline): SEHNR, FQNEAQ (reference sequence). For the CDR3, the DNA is TGTGCCAGCAGCGGTAGCGGGAAGACCGGGGAGCTGTTTTTT. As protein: CASSGSGKTGELFF.

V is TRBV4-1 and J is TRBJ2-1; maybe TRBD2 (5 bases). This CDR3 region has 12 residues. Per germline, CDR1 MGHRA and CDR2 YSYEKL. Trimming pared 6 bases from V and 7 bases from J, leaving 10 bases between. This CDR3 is CASSRPGNEQFF. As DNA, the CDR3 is TGCGCCAGCAGTCGCCCGGGAAATGAGCAGTTCTTC.

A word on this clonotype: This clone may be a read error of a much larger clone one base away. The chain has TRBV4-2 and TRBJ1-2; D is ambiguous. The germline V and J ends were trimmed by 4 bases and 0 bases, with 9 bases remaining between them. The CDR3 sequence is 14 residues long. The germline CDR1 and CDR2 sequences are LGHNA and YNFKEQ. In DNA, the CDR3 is TGTGCCAGCAGCCCCCCGGGTTCTAACTATGGCTACACCTTC. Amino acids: CASSPPGSNYGYTF.

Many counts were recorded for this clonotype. CDR3 sequence: CASSPGAQKNYEQYF. The DNA of the CDR3 is TGTGCCAGCAGCCCGGGAGCTCAAAAGAATTACGAGCAGTACTTC. This chain links TRBV13 with TRBJ2-7; D is possibly TRBD2 (6 bases). V shed 5 bases and J shed 4 bases, with 18 bases lying between them. Germline V CDR1 and CDR2: PRHDT, FYEKMQ (reference sequence). The CDR3 extends over 15 amino acids.